Detailed here is one TCR beta chain. Generated by immunoSEQ multiplex PCR, the TCRdb table keeps only in-frame clones and is missing some. This sample carries roughly 370,000 clones, around nine tenths of them seen once, and the ten largest clones take approximately 9.3%. The data derive from a study of blood T cell repertoires in COVID-19. The recovered donors of Cohort 3 showed two negative PCRs, clearance, or symptom resolution. The origin of this receptor is a woman between 45 and 65 years old who had recovered from COVID-19. Sequencing used PBMCs or T cells enriched from blood (not recorded which).

The CDR3 protein is CASSTQRGGGADTQYF. CDR3 DNA sequence: TGTGCCAGCAGCACCCAGCGGGGGGGCGGGGCAGATACGCAGTATTTT. The J gene is TRBJ2-3, the V gene TRBV7-3; TRBD2 matches at 10 bases. The CDR3 is 16 amino acids. Germline V lookup: CDR1 SGHTA, CDR2 FQGTGA. V was clipped by 5 bases and J by 4 bases; unmatched bases: 9.